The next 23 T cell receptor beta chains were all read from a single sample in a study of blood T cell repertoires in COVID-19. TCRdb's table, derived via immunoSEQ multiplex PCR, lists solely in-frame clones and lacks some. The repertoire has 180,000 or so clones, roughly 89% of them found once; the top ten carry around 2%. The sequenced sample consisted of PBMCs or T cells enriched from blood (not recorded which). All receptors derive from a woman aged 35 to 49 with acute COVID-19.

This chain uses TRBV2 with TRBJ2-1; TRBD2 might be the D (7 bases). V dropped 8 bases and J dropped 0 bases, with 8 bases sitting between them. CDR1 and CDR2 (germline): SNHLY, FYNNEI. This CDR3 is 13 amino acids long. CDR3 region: CASGGASYNEQFF. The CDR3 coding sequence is TGTGCCAGCGGGGGGGCCTCCTACAATGAGCAGTTCTTC.

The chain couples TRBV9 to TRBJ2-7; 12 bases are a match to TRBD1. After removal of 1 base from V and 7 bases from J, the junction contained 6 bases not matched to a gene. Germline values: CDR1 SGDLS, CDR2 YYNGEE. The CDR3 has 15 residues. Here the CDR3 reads CASSVRGDRGLEQYF. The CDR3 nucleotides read TGTGCCAGCAGCGTACGTGGGGACAGGGGGCTGGAGCAGTACTTC.

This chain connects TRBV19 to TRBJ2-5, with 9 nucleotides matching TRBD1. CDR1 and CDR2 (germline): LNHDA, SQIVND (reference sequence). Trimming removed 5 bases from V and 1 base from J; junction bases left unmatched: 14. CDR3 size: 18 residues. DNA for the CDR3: TGTGCCAGTAGTTATCTGGCTAGGGGACAGGGTGGCCAAGAGACCCAGTACTTC. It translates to CASSYLARGQGGQETQYF.

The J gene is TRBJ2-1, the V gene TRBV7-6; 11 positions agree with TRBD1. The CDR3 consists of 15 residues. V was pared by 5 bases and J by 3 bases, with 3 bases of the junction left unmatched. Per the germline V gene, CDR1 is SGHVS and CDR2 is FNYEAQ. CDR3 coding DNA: TGTGCCAGCAGCCGGACAGGGGGCAACTACAATGAGCAGTTCTTC. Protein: CASSRTGGNYNEQFF.

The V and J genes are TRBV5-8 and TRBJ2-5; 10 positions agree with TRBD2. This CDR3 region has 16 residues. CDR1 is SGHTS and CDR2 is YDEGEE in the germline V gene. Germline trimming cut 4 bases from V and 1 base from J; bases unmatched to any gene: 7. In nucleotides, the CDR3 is TGTGCCAGCAGCCCAGGACTAGCGGACTCCCAAGAGACCCAGTACTTC. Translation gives CASSPGLADSQETQYF.

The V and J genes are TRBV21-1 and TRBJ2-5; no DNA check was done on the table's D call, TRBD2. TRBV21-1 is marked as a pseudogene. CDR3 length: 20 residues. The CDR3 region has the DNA TGTGCCAAAATAGCGGGGCAGTTAGCCCGCAGAGGCGTAGGATCAGAGACCCAGTACTTC. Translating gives CAKIAGQLARRGVGSETQYF.

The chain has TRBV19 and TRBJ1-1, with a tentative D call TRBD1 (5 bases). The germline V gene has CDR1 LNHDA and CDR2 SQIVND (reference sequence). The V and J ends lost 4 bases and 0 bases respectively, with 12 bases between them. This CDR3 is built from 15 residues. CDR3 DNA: TGTGCCAGTAGTACGGGGACTCAAATGAACACTGAAGCTTTCTTT. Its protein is CASSTGTQMNTEAFF.

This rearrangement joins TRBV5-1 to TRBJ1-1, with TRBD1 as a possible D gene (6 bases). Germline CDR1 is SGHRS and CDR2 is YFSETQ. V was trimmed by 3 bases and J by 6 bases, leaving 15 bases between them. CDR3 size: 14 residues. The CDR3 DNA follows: TGCGCCAGCAGCTCGTATACAGGGAGGGCTGAAGCTTTCTTT. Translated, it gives CASSSYTGRAEAFF.

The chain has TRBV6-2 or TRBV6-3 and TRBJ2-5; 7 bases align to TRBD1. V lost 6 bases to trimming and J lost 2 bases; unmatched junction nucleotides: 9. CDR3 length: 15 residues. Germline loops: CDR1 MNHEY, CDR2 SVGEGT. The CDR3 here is CASSPQTGRQETQYF. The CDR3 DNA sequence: TGTGCCAGCAGCCCACAGACAGGGCGACAAGAGACCCAGTACTTC.

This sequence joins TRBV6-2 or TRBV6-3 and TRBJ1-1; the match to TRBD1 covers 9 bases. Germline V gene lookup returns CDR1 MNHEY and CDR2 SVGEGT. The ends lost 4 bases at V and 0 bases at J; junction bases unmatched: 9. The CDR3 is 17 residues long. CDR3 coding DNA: TGTGCCAGCAGTTGGGCGGGACAGGGAAGAATGAACACTGAAGCTTTCTTT. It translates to CASSWAGQGRMNTEAFF.

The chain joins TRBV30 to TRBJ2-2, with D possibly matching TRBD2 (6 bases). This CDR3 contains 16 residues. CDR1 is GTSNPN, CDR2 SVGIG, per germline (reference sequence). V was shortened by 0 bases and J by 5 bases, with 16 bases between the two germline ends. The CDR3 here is CAWSVLSRGGTGELFF. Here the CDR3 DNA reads TGTGCCTGGAGTGTACTAAGCCGTGGGGGGACCGGGGAGCTGTTTTTT. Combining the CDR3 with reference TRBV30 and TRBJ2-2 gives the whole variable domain SQTIHQWPATLVQPVGSPLSLECTVEGTSNPNLYWYRQAAGRGLQLLFYSVGIGQISSEVPQNLSASRPQDRQFILSSKKLLLSDSGFYLCAWSVLSRGGTGELFFGEGSRLTVL.

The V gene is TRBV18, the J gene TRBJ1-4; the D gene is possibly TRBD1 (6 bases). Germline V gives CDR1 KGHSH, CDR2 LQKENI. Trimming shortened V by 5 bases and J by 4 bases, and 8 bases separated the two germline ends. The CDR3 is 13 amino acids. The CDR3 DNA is TGTGCCAGCTCAACAGGGATTAATGAAAAACTGTTTTTT. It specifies CASSTGINEKLFF. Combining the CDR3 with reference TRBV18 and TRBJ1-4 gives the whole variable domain NAGVMQNPRHLVRRRGQEARLRCSPMKGHSHVYWYRQLPEEGLKFMVYLQKENIIDESGMPKERFSAEFPKEGPSILRIQQVVRGDSAAYFCASSTGINEKLFFGSGTQLSVL.

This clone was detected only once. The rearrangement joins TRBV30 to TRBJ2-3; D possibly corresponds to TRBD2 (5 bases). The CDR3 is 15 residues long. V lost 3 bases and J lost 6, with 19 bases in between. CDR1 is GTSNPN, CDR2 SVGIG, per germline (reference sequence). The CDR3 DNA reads TGTGCCTGGAGAGCAGGACCCCTAGCAGATGATACGCAGTATTTT. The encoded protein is CAWRAGPLADDTQYF.

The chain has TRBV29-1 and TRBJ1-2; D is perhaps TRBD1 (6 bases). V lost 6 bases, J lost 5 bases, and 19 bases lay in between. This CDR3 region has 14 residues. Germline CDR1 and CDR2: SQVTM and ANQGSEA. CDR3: CSVVSREGGYGYTF. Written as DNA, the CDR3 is TGCAGCGTGGTATCCAGGGAAGGGGGTTATGGCTACACCTTC.

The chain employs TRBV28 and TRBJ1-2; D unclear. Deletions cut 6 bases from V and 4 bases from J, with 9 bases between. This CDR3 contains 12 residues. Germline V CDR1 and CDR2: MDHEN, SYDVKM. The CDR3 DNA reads TGTGCCAGCAGCCTCCCCCCCTATGGCTACACCTTC. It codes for CASSLPPYGYTF.

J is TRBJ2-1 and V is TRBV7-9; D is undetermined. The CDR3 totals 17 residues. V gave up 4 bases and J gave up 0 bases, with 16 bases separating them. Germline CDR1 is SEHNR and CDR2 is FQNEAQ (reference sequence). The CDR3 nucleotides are TGTGCCAGCAGCTCGCCACTGGCGGAGAGCTCCTACAATGAGCAGTTCTTC. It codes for CASSSPLAESSYNEQFF.

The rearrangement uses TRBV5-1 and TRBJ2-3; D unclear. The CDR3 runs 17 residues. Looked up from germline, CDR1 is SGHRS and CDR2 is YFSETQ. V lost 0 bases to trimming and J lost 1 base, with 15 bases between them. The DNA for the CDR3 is TGCGCCAGCAGCTTGGCCGCAACTCGCGCCCGCACAGATACGCAGTATTTT. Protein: CASSLAATRARTDTQYF.

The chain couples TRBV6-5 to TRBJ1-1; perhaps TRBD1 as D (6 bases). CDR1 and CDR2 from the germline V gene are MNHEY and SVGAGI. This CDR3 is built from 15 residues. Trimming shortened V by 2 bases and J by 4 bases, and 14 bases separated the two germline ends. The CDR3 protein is CASSYLDSLGTEAFF. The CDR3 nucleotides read TGTGCCAGCAGTTACCTGGACAGCTTGGGCACTGAAGCTTTCTTT.

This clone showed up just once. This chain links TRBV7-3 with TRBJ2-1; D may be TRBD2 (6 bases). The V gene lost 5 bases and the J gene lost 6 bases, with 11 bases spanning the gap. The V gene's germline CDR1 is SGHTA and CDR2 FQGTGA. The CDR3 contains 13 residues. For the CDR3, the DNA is TGTGCCAGCAGCCTCGGGGGAGGCAATGAGCAGTTCTTC. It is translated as CASSLGGGNEQFF.

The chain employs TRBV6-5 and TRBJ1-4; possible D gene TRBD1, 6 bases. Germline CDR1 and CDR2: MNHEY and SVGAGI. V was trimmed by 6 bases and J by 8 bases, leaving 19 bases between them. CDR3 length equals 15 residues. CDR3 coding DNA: TGTGCCAGCAGCCGGACGCGGGGGCATGGGGAAAAACTGTTTTTT. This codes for CASSRTRGHGEKLFF.

The CDR3 sequence is CASGAVAYEQYF. The DNA for the CDR3 is TGTGCCAGCGGGGCAGTAGCCTACGAGCAGTACTTC. The rearrangement joins TRBV7-2 to TRBJ2-7, with D possibly matching TRBD1 (5 bases). Germline V gene data show CDR1 as SGHTA and CDR2 as FQGNSA. V lost 8 bases and J lost 2, with 10 bases in between. The CDR3 loop spans 12 amino acids. Full variable domain (missing parts from reference TRBV7-2 and TRBJ2-7): GAGVSQSPSNKVTEKGKDVELRCDPISGHTALYWYRQSLGQGLEFLIYFQGNSAPDKSGLPSDRFSAERTGGSVSTLTIQRTQQEDSAVYLCASGAVAYEQYFGPGTRLTVT.

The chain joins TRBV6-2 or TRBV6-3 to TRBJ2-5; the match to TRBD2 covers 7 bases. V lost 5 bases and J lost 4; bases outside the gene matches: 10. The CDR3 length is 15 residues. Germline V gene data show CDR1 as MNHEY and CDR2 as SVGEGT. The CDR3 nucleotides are TGTGCCAGCAGTCCCCTGGGGACTAAAAGAGAGACCCAGTACTTC. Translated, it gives CASSPLGTKRETQYF.

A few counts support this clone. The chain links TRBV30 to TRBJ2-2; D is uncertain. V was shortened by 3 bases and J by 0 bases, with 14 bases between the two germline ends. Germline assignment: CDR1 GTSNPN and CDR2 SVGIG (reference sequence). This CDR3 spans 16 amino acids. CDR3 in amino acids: CAWSETRITNTGELFF. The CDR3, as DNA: TGTGCCTGGAGCGAGACACGCATAACGAACACCGGGGAGCTGTTTTTT.